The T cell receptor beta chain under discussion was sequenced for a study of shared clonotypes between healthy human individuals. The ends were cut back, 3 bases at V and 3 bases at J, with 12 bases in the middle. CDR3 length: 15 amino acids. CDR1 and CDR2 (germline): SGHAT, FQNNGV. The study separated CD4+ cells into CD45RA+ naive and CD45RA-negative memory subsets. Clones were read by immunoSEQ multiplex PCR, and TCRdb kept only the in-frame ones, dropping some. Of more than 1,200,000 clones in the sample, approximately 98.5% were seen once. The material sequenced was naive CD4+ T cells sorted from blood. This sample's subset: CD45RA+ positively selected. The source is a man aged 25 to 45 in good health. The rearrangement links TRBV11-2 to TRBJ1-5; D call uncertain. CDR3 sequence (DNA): TGTGCCAGCAGCTTGTTAAACGGAGTCAATCAGCCCCAGCATTTT. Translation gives CASSLLNGVNQPQHF. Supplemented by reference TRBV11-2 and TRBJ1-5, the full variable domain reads EAGVAQSPRYKIIEKRQSVAFWCNPISGHATLYWYQQILGQGPKLLIQFQNNGVVDDSQLPKDRFSAERLKGVDSTLKIQPAKLEDSAVYLCASSLLNGVNQPQHFGDGTRLSIL.